Detailed here is one T cell receptor beta chain. The entry originates in a study of blood T cell repertoires in COVID-19. Study details: Donors in the United States, Italy and Spain gave samples during acute or convalescent COVID-19. T cells, B-cell-depleted T cells, or PBMCs supplied cDNA or gDNA.

CDR1 is LGHNT and CDR2 is FRNRAP in the germline V gene. V dropped 4 bases and J dropped 7 bases, with 19 bases sitting between them. This CDR3 has 15 residues. In the source study's methods: Cell counts per sample came from amplifying reference gene primers. Assay: immunoSEQ multiplex PCR; the TCRdb copy retains only in-frame clones and omits some. V and J calls and clone size are given by that table; D and trimming were obtained from the DNA. The sample records about 270,000 clones, about four fifths being singletons. The clonotype was recovered from a woman aged 45-60 years who had recovered from COVID-19. V and J are TRBV12-5 and TRBJ1-1, with D perhaps TRBD1 (6 bases). The sequenced material came from peripheral blood. The CDR3 loop reads CASGSGTGLRDEAFF. DNA of the CDR3: TGTGCTAGTGGTTCGGGAACAGGGTTAAGAGATGAAGCTTTCTTT.